A single TCR beta chain is shown here with its context. The data stem from a study of technical replicates of blood from several donors. Profiling relied on immunoSEQ multiplex PCR, and the TCRdb table lists in-frame clones only, not all of them. Found here are 80,000 to 100,000 clones, nearly 97% of them singletons; the top ten hold around 0.21%. The germline CDR1 and CDR2 sequences are SGHVS and FQNEAQ. V lost 2 bases and J lost 0, with 10 bases in between. The CDR3 has 15 residues. The rearrangement joins TRBV7-8 to TRBJ1-1, with a weak D call TRBD1 (5 bases). The sequence derives from a human donor in good health. Sequencing was done on a sample of T cells isolated from PBMCs. CDR3 in DNA: TGTGCCAGCAGCTTAATGGGGACTGTGAACACTGAAGCTTTCTTT. This codes for CASSLMGTVNTEAFF.